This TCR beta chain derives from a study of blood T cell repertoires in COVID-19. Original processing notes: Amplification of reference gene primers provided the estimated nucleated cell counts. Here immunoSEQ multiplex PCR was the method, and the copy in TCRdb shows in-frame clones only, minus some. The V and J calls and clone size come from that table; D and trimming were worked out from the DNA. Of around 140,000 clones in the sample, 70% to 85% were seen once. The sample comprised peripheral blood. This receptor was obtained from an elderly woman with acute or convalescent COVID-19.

CDR3 in amino acids: CAISAATNEKLFF. The CDR3 bases are TGTGCCATCAGCGCAGCAACTAATGAAAAACTGTTTTTT. The rearrangement uses TRBV10-3 and TRBJ1-4, with D unclear. The length of the CDR3 is 13 residues. Germline-derived CDR1 and CDR2 are ENHRY and SYGVKD. Trimming removed 6 bases from V and 0 bases from J, with 5 bases in between.